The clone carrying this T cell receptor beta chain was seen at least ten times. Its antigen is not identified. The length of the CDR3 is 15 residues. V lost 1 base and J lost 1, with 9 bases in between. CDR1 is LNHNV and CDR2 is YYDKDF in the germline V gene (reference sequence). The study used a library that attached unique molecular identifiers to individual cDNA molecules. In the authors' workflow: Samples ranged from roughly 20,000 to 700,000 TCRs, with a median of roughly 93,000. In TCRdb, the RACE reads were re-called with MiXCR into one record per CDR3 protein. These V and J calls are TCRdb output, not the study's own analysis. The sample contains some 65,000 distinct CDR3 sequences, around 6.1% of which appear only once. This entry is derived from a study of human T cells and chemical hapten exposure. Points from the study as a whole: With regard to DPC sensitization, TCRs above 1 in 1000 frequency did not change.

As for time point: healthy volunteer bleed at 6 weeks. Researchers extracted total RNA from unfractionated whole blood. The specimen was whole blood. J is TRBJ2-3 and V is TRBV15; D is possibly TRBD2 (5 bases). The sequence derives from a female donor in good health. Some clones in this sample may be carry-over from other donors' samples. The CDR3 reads CATSRGGSGTDTQYF. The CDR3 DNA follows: TGTGCCACCAGCAGAGGCGGTAGCGGCACAGATACGCAGTATTTT.